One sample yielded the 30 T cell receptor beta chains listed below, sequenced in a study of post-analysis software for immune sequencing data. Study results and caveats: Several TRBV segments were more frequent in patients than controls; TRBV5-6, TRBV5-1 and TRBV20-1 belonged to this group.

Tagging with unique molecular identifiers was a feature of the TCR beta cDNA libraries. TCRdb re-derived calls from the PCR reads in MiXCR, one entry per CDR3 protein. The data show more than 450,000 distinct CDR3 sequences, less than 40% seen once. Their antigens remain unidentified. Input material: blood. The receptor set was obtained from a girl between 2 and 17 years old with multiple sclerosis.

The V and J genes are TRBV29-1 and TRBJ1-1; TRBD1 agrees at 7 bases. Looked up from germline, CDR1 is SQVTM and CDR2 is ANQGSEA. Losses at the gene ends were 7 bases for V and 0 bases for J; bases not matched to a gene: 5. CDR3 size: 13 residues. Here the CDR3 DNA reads TGCAGCGCATGGGGACAGATGAACACTGAAGCTTTCTTT. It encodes CSAWGQMNTEAFF.

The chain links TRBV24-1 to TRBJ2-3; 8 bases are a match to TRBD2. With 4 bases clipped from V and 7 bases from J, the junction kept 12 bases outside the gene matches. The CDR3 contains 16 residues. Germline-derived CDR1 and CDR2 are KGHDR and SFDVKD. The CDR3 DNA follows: TGTGCCACCAGTGACAGGCGGGGGGTTGAGCGGAATACGCAGTATTTT. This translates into CATSDRRGVERNTQYF.

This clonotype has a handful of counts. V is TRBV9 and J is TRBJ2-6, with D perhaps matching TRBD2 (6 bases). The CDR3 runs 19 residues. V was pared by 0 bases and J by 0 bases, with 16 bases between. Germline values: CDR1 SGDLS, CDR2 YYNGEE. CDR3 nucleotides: TGTGCCAGCAGCGTAGCAGGTGGGACGGGGGACTCTGGGGCCAACGTCCTGACTTTC. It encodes CASSVAGGTGDSGANVLTF. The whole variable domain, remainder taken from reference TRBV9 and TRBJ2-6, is DSGVTQTPKHLITATGQRVTLRCSPRSGDLSVYWYQQSLDQGLQFLIQYYNGEERAKGNILERFSAQQFPDLHSELNLSSLELGDSALYFCASSVAGGTGDSGANVLTFGAGSRLTVL.

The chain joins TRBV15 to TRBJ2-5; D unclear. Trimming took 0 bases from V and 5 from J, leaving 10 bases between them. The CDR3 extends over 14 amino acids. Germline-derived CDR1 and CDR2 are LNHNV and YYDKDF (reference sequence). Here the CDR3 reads CATSRDSEMETQYF. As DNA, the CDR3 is TGTGCCACCAGCAGAGACTCTGAAATGGAGACCCAGTACTTC. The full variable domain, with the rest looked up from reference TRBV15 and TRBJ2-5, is DAMVIQNPRYQVTQFGKPVTLSCSQTLNHNVMYWYQQKSSQAPKLLFHYYDKDFNNEADTPDNFQSRRPNTSFCFLDIRSPGLGDTAMYLCATSRDSEMETQYFGPGTRLLVL.

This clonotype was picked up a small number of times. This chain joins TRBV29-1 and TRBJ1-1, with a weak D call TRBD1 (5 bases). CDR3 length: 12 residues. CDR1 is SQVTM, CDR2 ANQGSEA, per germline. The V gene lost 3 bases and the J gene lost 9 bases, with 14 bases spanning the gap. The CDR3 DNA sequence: TGCAGCGTTGATACTGGGGGAGGTAAAGCTTTCTTT. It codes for CSVDTGGGKAFF.

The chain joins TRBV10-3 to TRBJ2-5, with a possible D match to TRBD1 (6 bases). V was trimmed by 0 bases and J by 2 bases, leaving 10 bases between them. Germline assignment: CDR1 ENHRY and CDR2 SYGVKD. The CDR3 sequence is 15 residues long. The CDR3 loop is CAISESPTGQETQYF. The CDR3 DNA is TGTGCCATCAGTGAGTCCCCGACAGGTCAAGAGACCCAGTACTTC.

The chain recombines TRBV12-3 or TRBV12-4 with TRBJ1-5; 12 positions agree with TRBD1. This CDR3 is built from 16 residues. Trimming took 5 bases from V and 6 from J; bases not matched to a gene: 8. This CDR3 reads CASSMGAGQGAQPQHF. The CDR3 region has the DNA TGTGCCAGCAGTATGGGTGCGGGACAGGGGGCTCAGCCCCAGCATTTT.

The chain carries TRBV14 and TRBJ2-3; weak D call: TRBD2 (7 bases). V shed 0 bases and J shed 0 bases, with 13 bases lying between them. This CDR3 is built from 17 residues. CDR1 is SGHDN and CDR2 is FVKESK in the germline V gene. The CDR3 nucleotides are TGTGCCAGCAGCCAAGATTGGGGGGGCCAGAGCACAGATACGCAGTATTTT. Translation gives CASSQDWGGQSTDTQYF.

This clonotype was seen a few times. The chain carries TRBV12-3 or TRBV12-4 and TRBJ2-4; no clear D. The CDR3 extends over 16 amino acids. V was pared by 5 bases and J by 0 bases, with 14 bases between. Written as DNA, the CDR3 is TGTGCCAGCAGTCCGAGGACCCAAGAAGCCAAAAACATTCAGTACTTC. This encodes CASSPRTQEAKNIQYF.

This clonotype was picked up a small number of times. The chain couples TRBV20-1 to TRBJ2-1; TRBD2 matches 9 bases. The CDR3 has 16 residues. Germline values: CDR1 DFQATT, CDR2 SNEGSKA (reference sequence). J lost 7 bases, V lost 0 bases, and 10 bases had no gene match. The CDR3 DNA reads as TGCAGTGCTAGAGATCGGGGCGGGGGGGCCACGAATGAGCAGTTCTTC. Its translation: CSARDRGGGATNEQFF.

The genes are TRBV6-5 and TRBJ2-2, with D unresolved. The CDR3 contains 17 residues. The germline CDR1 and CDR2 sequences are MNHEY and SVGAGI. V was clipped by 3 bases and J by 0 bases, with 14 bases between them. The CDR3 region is CASSYFPAGPNTGELFF. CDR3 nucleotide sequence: TGTGCCAGCAGTTATTTTCCGGCAGGCCCGAACACCGGGGAGCTGTTTTTT.

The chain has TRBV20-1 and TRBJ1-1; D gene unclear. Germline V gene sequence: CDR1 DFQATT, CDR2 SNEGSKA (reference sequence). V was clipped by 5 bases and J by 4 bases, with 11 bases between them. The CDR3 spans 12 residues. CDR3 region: CSASTTTTEAFF. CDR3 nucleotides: TGCAGTGCTTCCACAACGACCACTGAAGCTTTCTTT.

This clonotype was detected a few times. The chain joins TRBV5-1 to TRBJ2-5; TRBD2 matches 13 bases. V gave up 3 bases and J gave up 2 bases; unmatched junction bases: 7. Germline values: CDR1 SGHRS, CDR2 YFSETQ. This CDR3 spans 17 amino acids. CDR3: CASSSLTSGGPQETQYF. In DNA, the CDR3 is TGCGCCAGCAGCTCCCTGACTAGCGGGGGGCCTCAAGAGACCCAGTACTTC.

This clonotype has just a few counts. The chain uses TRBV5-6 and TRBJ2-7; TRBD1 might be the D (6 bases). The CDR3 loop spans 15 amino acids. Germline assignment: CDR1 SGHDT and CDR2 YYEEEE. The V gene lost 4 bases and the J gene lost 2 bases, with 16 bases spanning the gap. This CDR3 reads CASSGRTAAPYEQYF. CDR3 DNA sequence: TGTGCCAGCAGCGGAAGGACAGCCGCCCCCTACGAGCAGTACTTC. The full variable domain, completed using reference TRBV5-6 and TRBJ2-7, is DAGVTQSPTHLIKTRGQQVTLRCSPKSGHDTVSWYQQALGQGPQFIFQYYEEEERQRGNFPDRFSGHQFPNYSSELNVNALLLGDSALYLCASSGRTAAPYEQYFGPGTRLTVT.

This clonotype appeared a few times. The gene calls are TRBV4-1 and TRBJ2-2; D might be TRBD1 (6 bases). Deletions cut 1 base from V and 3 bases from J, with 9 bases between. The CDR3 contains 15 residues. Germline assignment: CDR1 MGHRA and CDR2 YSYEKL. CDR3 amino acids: CASSQAPGDTGELFF. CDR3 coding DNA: TGCGCCAGCAGCCAAGCACCAGGGGACACCGGGGAGCTGTTTTTT.

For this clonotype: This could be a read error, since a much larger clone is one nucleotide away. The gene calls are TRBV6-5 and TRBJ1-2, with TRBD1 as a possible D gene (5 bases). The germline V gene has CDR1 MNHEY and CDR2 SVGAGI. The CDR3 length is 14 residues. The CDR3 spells CASSRQQKGYDYTF. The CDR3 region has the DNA TGTGCCAGCAGCCGACAGCAAAAGGGCTATGACTACACCTTC.

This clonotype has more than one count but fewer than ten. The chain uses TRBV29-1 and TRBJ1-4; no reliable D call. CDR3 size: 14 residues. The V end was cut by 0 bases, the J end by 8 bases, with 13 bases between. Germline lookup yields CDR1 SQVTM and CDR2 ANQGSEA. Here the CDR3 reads CSVEDHPGGEKLFF. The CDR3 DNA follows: TGCAGCGTTGAAGATCACCCGGGCGGGGAAAAACTGTTTTTT.

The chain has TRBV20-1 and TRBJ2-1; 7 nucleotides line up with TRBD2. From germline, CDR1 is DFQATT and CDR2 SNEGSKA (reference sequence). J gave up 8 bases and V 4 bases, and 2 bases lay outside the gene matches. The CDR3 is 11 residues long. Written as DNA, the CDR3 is TGCAGTGCTATTGCGGGGGATGAGCAGTTCTTC. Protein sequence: CSAIAGDEQFF.

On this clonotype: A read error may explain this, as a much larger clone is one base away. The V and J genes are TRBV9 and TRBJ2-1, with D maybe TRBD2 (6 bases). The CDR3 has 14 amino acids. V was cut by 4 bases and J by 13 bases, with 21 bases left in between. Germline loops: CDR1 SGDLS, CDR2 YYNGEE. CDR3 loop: CASSSRPSGGTQFF. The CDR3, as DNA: TGTGCCAGCAGCTCCCGACCCTCTGGAGGGACCCAGTTCTTC. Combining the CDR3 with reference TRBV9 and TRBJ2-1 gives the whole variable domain DSGVTQTPKHLITATGQRVTLRCSPRSGDLSVYWYQQSLDQGLQFLIQYYNGEERAKGNILERFSAQQFPDLHSELNLSSLELGDSALYFCASSSRPSGGTQFFGPGTRLTVL.

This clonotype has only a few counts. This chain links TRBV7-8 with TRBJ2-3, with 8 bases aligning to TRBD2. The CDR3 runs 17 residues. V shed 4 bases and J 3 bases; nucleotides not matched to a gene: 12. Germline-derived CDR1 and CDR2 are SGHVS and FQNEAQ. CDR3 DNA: TGTGCCAGCAGCTCATCAACTAGCGGCTTTTTAACAGATACGCAGTATTTT. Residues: CASSSSTSGFLTDTQYF.

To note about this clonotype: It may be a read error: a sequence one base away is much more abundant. Written as DNA, the CDR3 is TGCAGCGTTGAAGAGCGGACAGGGACAACCTACGAGCAGTACTTC. The encoded protein is CSVEERTGTTYEQYF. This sequence joins TRBV29-1 and TRBJ2-7, with 8 bases fitting TRBD1. Germline loops: CDR1 SQVTM, CDR2 ANQGSEA. CDR3 length: 15 residues. The junction had 6 bases not matched to a gene; V was cut back by 0 bases and J by 2 bases.

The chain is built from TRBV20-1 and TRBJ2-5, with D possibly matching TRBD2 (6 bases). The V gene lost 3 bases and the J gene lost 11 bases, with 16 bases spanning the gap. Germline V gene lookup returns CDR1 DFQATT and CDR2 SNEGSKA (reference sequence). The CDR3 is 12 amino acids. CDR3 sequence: CSARVTSIEQYF. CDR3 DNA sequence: TGCAGTGCTAGGGTTACTAGCATTGAGCAGTACTTC.

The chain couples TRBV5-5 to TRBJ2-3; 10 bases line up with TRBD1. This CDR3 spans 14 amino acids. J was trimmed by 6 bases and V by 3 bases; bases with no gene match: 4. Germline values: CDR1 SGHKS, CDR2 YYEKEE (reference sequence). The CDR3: CASSWDRGEDTQYF. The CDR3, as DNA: TGTGCCAGCAGCTGGGACAGGGGCGAGGATACGCAGTATTTT. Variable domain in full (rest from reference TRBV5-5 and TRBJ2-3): DAGVTQSPTHLIKTRGQQVTLRCSPISGHKSVSWYQQVLGQGPQFIFQYYEKEERGRGNFPDRFSARQFPNYSSELNVNALLLGDSALYLCASSWDRGEDTQYFGPGTRLTVL.

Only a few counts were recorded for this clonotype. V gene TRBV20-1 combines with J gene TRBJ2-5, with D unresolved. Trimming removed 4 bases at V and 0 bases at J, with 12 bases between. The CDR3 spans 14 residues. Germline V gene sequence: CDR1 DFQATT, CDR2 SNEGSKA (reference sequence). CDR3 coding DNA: TGCAGTGCTACACTTTTAAAGTACCAAGAGACCCAGTACTTC. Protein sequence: CSATLLKYQETQYF.

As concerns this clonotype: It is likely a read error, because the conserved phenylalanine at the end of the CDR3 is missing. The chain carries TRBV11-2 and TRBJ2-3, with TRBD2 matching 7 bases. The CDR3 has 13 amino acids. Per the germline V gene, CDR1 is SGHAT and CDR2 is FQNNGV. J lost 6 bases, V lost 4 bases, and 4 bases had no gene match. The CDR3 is CASSSQLADTQYL. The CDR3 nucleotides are TGTGCCAGCAGCTCTCAACTAGCGGATACGCAGTATCTT.

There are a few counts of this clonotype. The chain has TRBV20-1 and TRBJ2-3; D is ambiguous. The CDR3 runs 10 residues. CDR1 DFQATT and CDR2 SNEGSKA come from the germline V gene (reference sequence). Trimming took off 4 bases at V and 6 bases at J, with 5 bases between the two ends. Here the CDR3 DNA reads TGCAGTGCTACCCACGATACGCAGTATTTT. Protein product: CSATHDTQYF.

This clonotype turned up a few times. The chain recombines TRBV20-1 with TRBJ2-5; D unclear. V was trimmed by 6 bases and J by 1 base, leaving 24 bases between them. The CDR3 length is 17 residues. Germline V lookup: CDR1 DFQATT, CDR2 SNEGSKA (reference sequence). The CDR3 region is CSARLMTSQRGQETQYF. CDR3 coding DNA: TGCAGTGCCAGGCTAATGACGAGCCAAAGAGGCCAAGAGACCCAGTACTTC.

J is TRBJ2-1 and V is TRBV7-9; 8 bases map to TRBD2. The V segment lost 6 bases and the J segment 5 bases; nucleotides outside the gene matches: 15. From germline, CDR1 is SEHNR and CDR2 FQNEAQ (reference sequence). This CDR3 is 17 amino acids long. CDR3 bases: TGTGCCAGCAGTCAGAGGCTACTAGCGGCCTACCACAATGAGCAGTTCTTC. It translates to CASSQRLLAAYHNEQFF.

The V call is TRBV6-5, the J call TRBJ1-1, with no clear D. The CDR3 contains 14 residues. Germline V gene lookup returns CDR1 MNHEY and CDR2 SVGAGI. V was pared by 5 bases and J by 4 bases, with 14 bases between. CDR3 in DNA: TGTGCCAGCAGTCCTCGGGAGGGAGGCACTGAAGCTTTCTTT. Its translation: CASSPREGGTEAFF.

CDR3 bases: TGCAGTGCTGGTAGGGACAGGCAGCAAGAGACCCAGTACTTC. This sequence encodes CSAGRDRQQETQYF. The rearrangement uses TRBV20-1 and TRBJ2-5, with TRBD1 identical over 8 bases. V was clipped by 5 bases and J by 2 bases; unmatched bases: 7. The CDR3 extends over 14 amino acids. Germline loops: CDR1 DFQATT, CDR2 SNEGSKA (reference sequence).